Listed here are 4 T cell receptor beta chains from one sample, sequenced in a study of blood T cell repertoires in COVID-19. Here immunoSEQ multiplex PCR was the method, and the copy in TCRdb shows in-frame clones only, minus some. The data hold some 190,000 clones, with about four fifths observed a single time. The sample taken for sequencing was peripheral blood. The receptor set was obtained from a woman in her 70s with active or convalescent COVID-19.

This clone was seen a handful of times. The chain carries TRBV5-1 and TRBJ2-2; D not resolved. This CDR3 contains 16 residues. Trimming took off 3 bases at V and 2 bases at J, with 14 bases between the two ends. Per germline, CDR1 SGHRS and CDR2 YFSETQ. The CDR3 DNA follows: TGCGCCAGCAGCTACGCTACGAACGCCAACACCGGGGAGCTGTTTTTT. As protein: CASSYATNANTGELFF. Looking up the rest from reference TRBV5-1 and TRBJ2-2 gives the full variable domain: KAGVTQTPRYLIKTRGQQVTLSCSPISGHRSVSWYQQTPGQGLQFLFEYFSETQRNKGNFPGRFSGRQFSNSRSEMNVSTLELGDSALYLCASSYATNANTGELFFGEGSRLTVL.

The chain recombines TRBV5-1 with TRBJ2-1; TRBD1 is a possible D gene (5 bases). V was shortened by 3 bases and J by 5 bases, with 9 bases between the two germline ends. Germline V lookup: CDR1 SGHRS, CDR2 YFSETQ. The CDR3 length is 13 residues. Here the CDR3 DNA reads TGCGCCAGCAGCTCCAGACAGAACAATGAGCAGTTCTTC. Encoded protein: CASSSRQNNEQFF.

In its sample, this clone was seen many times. The CDR3 loop is CASRQDRVREQYF. The CDR3 DNA sequence: TGTGCCAGCAGGCAGGACAGGGTGAGGGAGCAGTACTTC. The chain recombines TRBV28 with TRBJ2-7; 8 nucleotides line up with TRBD1. V gave up 6 bases and J gave up 7 bases; unmatched junction bases: 8. This CDR3 is built from 13 residues. Per germline, CDR1 MDHEN and CDR2 SYDVKM.

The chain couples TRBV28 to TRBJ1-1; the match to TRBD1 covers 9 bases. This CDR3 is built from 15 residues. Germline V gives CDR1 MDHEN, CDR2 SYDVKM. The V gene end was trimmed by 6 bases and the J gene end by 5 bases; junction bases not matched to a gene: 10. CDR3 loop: CASRPYGQGRTEAFF. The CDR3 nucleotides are TGTGCCAGCAGGCCTTACGGACAGGGGAGGACTGAAGCTTTCTTT.